This T cell receptor beta chain derives from a study of chemoradiotherapy in HPV16-positive cancers. V was shortened by 6 bases and J by 5 bases, with 21 bases between the two germline ends. The V gene's germline CDR1 is SGDLS and CDR2 YYNGEE. The length of the CDR3 is 15 residues. Over chemoradiotherapy, repertoires were sampled more than once. Sequencing used immunoSEQ multiplex PCR; TCRdb keeps in-frame clones, though not all of them. Here the sample spans thousands of clones, 60% to 85% being singletons. This chain joins TRBV9 and TRBJ2-7; D may be TRBD2 (6 bases). The clonotype was recovered from a human donor with HPV-associated anogenital cancer. This material was collected from a patient who underwent chemoradiotherapy. The CDR3 nucleotides read TGTGCCAGCAATTCGGGCGGGACGGGATGGGACGAGCAGTACTTC. Translating gives CASNSGGTGWDEQYF. Using reference TRBV9 and TRBJ2-7 for the parts outside the CDR3, the full variable domain is DSGVTQTPKHLITATGQRVTLRCSPRSGDLSVYWYQQSLDQGLQFLIQYYNGEERAKGNILERFSAQQFPDLHSELNLSSLELGDSALYFCASNSGGTGWDEQYFGPGTRLTVT.